This T cell receptor beta chain was sequenced in a study of blood T cell repertoires in COVID-19. About the study: COVID-19 samples collected from the United States, Italy and Spain covered acute and convalescent phases. The cDNA or gDNA used as material had been derived from T cells, B-cell-depleted T cells, or PBMCs.

Per the authors' pipeline: Researchers report that nucleated cell counts were estimated from reference gene primer amplification. Sequenced by immunoSEQ multiplex PCR; TCRdb stores in-frame clones only, minus some. For V, J and clone size, that table is used; D and trimming come from the DNA. The sample includes tens of thousands of clones, 86% of them seen just once. Sequencing input: peripheral blood. This clonotype was obtained from an older man with acute or convalescent COVID-19.

The CDR3 here is CASSDQTGENTEAFF. The CDR3 bases are TGCGCCAGCAGTGACCAGACAGGGGAGAACACTGAAGCTTTCTTT. The V gene is TRBV10-1, the J gene TRBJ1-1, with 8 bases identical to TRBD1. The CDR3 sequence is 15 residues long. Germline loops: CDR1 WNHNN, CDR2 SYGVQD (reference sequence). Trimming cost V 3 bases and J 1 base; bases outside gene matches: 4.